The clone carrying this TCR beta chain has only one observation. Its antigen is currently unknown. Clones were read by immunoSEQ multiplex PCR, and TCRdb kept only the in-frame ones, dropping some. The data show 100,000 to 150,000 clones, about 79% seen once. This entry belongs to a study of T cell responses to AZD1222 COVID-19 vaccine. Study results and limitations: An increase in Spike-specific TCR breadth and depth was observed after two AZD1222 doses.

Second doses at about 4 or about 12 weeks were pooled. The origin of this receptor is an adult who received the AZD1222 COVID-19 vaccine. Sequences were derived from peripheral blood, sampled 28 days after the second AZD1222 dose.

CDR3 amino acids: CSASLLWAGQEDGYTF. The CDR3 DNA reads as TGCAGTGCCAGTCTTTTGTGGGCGGGACAGGAGGATGGCTACACCTTC. V is TRBV20-1 and J is TRBJ1-2; 8 bases fit TRBD1. The germline V gene encodes CDR1 DFQATT and CDR2 SNEGSKA (reference sequence). The CDR3 has 16 amino acids. V was pared by 6 bases and J by 6 bases, with 18 bases of the junction left unmatched.